The following is a TCR beta chain sequence with its context. The data derive from a study of blood T cell repertoires in COVID-19. TCRdb's table, derived via immunoSEQ multiplex PCR, lists solely in-frame clones and lacks some. In the table there are 80,000 to 95,000 clones, 85% of which are singletons. The CDR3 is made up of 14 amino acids. The V end was cut by 5 bases, the J end by 4 bases, with 14 bases between. Germline CDR1 is SEHNR and CDR2 is FQNEAQ (reference sequence). The chain couples TRBV7-9 to TRBJ2-5; a possible D gene is TRBD2 (6 bases). Sequenced sample: peripheral blood. The clonotype was recovered from a woman in her seventies with acute or convalescent COVID-19. The CDR3 bases are TGTGCCAGCAGCCTCGTTGGGGGAGGAGAGACCCAGTACTTC. Translating it yields CASSLVGGGETQYF.